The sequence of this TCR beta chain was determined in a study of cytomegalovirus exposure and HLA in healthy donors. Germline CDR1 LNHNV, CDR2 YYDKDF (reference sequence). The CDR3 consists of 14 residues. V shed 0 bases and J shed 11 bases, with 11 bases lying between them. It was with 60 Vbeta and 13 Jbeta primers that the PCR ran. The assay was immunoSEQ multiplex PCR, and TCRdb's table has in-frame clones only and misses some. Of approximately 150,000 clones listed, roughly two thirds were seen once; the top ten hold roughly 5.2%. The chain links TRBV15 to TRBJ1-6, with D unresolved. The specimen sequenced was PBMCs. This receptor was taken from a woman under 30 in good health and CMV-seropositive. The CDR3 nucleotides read TGTGCCACCAGCAGAGAAGGGTTGAGGGCACCCCTCCACTTT. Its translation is CATSREGLRAPLHF.